Each of the 28 T cell receptor beta chains below was sequenced from the same sample in a study of radiotherapy plus CTLA-4 blockade in lung cancer. TCRdb's table, derived via immunoSEQ multiplex PCR, lists solely in-frame clones and lacks some. The sample includes tens of thousands of clones, around 70% of them seen just once. The sequences come from peripheral blood, collected from a patient treated with radiotherapy plus ipilimumab. All receptors come from a human donor with non-small cell lung cancer who had stable disease on radiotherapy plus ipilimumab.

This clone has just a few counts. The V and J genes are TRBV2 and TRBJ2-3, with TRBD2 matching over 11 bases. V dropped 5 bases and J dropped 5; count of bases not matched to a gene: 12. The CDR3 is 17 residues long. Germline CDR1 SNHLY, CDR2 FYNNEI. The CDR3 DNA sequence: TGTGCCAGCAGTTCGAGTAGGGCTAGCGGGAGGATAGATACGCAGTATTTT. Its translation: CASSSSRASGRIDTQYF. The full variable domain, with the rest looked up from reference TRBV2 and TRBJ2-3, is EPEVTQTPSHQVTQMGQEVILRCVPISNHLYFYWYRQILGQKVEFLVSFYNNEISEKSEIFDDQFSVERPDGSNFTLKIRSTKLEDSAMYFCASSSSRASGRIDTQYFGPGTRLTVL.

The CDR3 DNA is TGTGCCAGCAGCCCCAAGTCCCAGCGCTCCTACGAGCAGTACTTC. It encodes CASSPKSQRSYEQYF. This sequence joins TRBV13 and TRBJ2-7; D gene ambiguous. Germline CDR1 and CDR2: PRHDT and FYEKMQ (reference sequence). The CDR3 runs 15 residues. The V end was cut by 5 bases, the J end by 0 bases, with 14 bases between.

In regard to this clone: The same CDR3 also results from other DNA sequences found in this sample. The chain couples TRBV4-3 to TRBJ1-2; tentative D call: TRBD1 (6 bases). The CDR3 totals 15 residues. Trimming pared 0 bases from V and 8 bases from J, leaving 16 bases between. Germline lookup yields CDR1 LGHNA and CDR2 YSLEER. CDR3 in DNA: TGCGCCAGCAGCCAAGATCGGTTACAGGGCGAAGGCTACACCTTC. This gives the protein CASSQDRLQGEGYTF.

This clone was observed a handful of times. The CDR3 region is CASGDPRGRNTEAFF. The CDR3 DNA sequence: TGTGCCAGCGGCGATCCTCGGGGGAGGAACACTGAAGCTTTCTTT. The chain couples TRBV6-6 to TRBJ1-1; TRBD1 is a possible D gene (5 bases). Trimming stripped 8 bases from V and 1 base from J, with 17 bases between. Germline CDR1 MNHNY, CDR2 SVGAGI (reference sequence). There are 15 residues in the CDR3.

The J gene is TRBJ2-3, the V gene TRBV7-2; D call uncertain. The ends were cut back, 5 bases at V and 5 bases at J, with 14 bases in the middle. Germline assignment: CDR1 SGHTA and CDR2 FQGNSA. The CDR3 loop spans 14 amino acids. CDR3 in DNA: TGTGCCAGCAGCATGCCCTGGGCAGGAGATACGCAGTATTTT. This translates into CASSMPWAGDTQYF.

The chain employs TRBV9 and TRBJ2-1; 12 nucleotides agree with TRBD2. The germline V gene encodes CDR1 SGDLS and CDR2 YYNGEE. J lost 0 bases, V lost 4 bases, and 5 bases had no gene match. CDR3 length: 17 residues. The CDR3 loop reads CASSPGLAGYSYNEQFF. The CDR3 DNA reads TGTGCCAGCAGCCCGGGACTAGCGGGCTACTCCTACAATGAGCAGTTCTTC. The complete variable domain, with remaining parts taken from reference TRBV9 and TRBJ2-1, reads DSGVTQTPKHLITATGQRVTLRCSPRSGDLSVYWYQQSLDQGLQFLIQYYNGEERAKGNILERFSAQQFPDLHSELNLSSLELGDSALYFCASSPGLAGYSYNEQFFGPGTRLTVL.

The chain links TRBV7-8 to TRBJ2-7; 8 bases agree with TRBD2. From germline, CDR1 is SGHVS and CDR2 FQNEAQ. This CDR3 is 15 amino acids long. Losses at the gene ends were 3 bases for V and 5 bases for J; bases not matched to a gene: 9. The CDR3 protein is CASSFPAGVRNEQYF. As DNA, the CDR3 is TGTGCCAGCAGCTTTCCAGCGGGAGTAAGGAACGAGCAGTACTTC. Filled out from reference TRBV7-8 and TRBJ2-7, the complete variable domain reads GAGVSQSPRYKVAKRGQDVALRCDPISGHVSLFWYQQALGQGPEFLTYFQNEAQLDKSGLPSDRFFAERPEGSVSTLKIQRTQQEDSAVYLCASSFPAGVRNEQYFGPGTRLTVT.

The CDR3 loop reads CASRGTLNTEAFF. The CDR3 DNA sequence: TGTGCCAGCAGGGGGACCCTGAACACTGAAGCTTTCTTT. V and J are TRBV6-6 and TRBJ1-1, with TRBD1 as a possible D gene (5 bases). The V end lost 6 bases, the J end lost 0 bases, and 8 bases lay between the germline ends. The V gene's germline CDR1 is MNHNY and CDR2 SVGAGI (reference sequence). CDR3 length: 13 amino acids.

The chain carries TRBV2 and TRBJ2-1, with a weak D call TRBD1 (6 bases). Trimming took off 4 bases at V and 4 bases at J, with 8 bases between the two ends. The CDR3 is made up of 13 amino acids. Germline CDR1 is SNHLY and CDR2 is FYNNEI. DNA for the CDR3: TGTGCCAGCAGTGGACAGGTATACAATGAGCAGTTCTTC. Its protein product is CASSGQVYNEQFF.

The CDR3 region is CASSAYTSGRANEQFF. The CDR3 DNA reads as TGTGCCAGCAGCGCTTACACTAGCGGGAGGGCCAATGAGCAGTTCTTC. The chain has TRBV28 and TRBJ2-1; 13 bases are shared with TRBD2. The CDR3 is made up of 16 amino acids. Germline V gene lookup returns CDR1 MDHEN and CDR2 SYDVKM. V was pared by 6 bases and J by 6 bases, with 8 bases of the junction left unmatched. Full variable domain (missing parts from reference TRBV28 and TRBJ2-1): DVKVTQSSRYLVKRTGEKVFLECVQDMDHENMFWYRQDPGLGLRLIYFSYDVKMKEKGDIPEGYSVSREKKERFSLILESASTNQTSMYLCASSAYTSGRANEQFFGPGTRLTVL.

The genes are TRBV5-4 and TRBJ1-1; the D gene is possibly TRBD1 (6 bases). The CDR3 is 17 residues long. The V gene lost 6 bases and the J gene lost 4 bases, with 25 bases spanning the gap. Germline loops: CDR1 SGHNT, CDR2 YYREEE (reference sequence). DNA for the CDR3: TGTGCCAGCACCGTGACTCTGTGGGGCGGAGGGGGCACTGAAGCTTTCTTT. Amino acids: CASTVTLWGGGGTEAFF.

This clone was observed a few times. The chain has TRBV14 and TRBJ2-7; D may be TRBD1 (5 bases). The CDR3 has 13 residues. Deletions cut 1 base from V and 6 bases from J, with 10 bases between. Germline V CDR1 and CDR2: SGHDN, FVKESK. The CDR3 here is CASSQAGRREQYF. Written as DNA, the CDR3 is TGTGCCAGCAGCCAAGCAGGGCGGCGCGAGCAGTACTTC.

The chain combines TRBV6-5 with TRBJ1-4; D remains unclear. The CDR3 runs to 12 residues. The germline V gene encodes CDR1 MNHEY and CDR2 SVGAGI. The ends were cut back, 11 bases at V and 5 bases at J, with 12 bases in the middle. Here the CDR3 DNA reads TGTGCCGGGCGGGCCGAGAATGAAAAACTGTTTTTT. It is translated as CAGRAENEKLFF.

The V gene is TRBV19, the J gene TRBJ1-1; 7 bases align to TRBD1. The CDR3 is 13 residues long. Per germline, CDR1 LNHDA and CDR2 SQIVND (reference sequence). Trimming removed 6 bases from V and 3 bases from J; junction bases left unmatched: 4. Here the CDR3 DNA reads TGTGCCAGTAGCGAAGGGACAGACACTGAAGCTTTCTTT. Translating gives CASSEGTDTEAFF.

Only one count was recorded for this clone. The V and J genes are TRBV4-1 and TRBJ2-5; 10 bases are a match to TRBD2. Trimming at V came to 0 bases and at J to 2 bases, leaving 6 bases not matched to a gene. The CDR3 sequence is 17 residues long. Germline V gives CDR1 MGHRA, CDR2 YSYEKL. CDR3 DNA: TGCGCCAGCAGCCAAGATAGGGGGACTAGCGAGCAAGAGACCCAGTACTTC. Protein: CASSQDRGTSEQETQYF.

J is TRBJ2-5 and V is TRBV19; 8 positions agree with TRBD2. The V gene end was trimmed by 7 bases and the J gene end by 9 bases; junction bases not matched to a gene: 7. Germline assignment: CDR1 LNHDA and CDR2 SQIVND (reference sequence). The CDR3 length is 12 residues. Written as DNA, the CDR3 is TGTGCCAGTAAATCGACGGGGGGGTCCCAGTACTTC. This gives the protein CASKSTGGSQYF. Combining the CDR3 with reference TRBV19 and TRBJ2-5 gives the whole variable domain DGGITQSPKYLFRKEGQNVTLSCEQNLNHDAMYWYRQDPGQGLRLIYYSQIVNDFQKGDIAEGYSVSREKKESFPLTVTSAQKNPTAFYLCASKSTGGSQYFGPGTRLLVL.

The chain couples TRBV7-9 to TRBJ1-1; D is perhaps TRBD1 (6 bases). Germline CDR1 is SEHNR and CDR2 is FQNEAQ (reference sequence). The CDR3 has 15 residues. V lost 5 bases and J 1 base, leaving 14 bases between the germline ends. CDR3 sequence: CASSPPGGRNTEAFF. The CDR3 coding sequence is TGTGCCAGCAGCCCCCCCGGGGGGCGGAACACTGAAGCTTTCTTT.

This rearrangement joins TRBV4-1 to TRBJ2-1; 14 nucleotides agree with TRBD2. The CDR3 runs to 16 residues. Per the germline V gene, CDR1 is MGHRA and CDR2 is YSYEKL. V trimming: 3 bases; J trimming: 4 bases; junction bases outside the gene matches: 2. The CDR3 bases are TGCGCCAGCAGCCACCGACTAGCGGGAGGGTACAATGAGCAGTTCTTC. Translation: CASSHRLAGGYNEQFF.

This clone has only a few counts. The chain combines TRBV18 with TRBJ2-5; tentatively, D is TRBD2 (6 bases). The germline CDR1 and CDR2 sequences are KGHSH and LQKENI. V was pared by 3 bases and J by 5 bases, with 16 bases between. CDR3 size: 15 residues. DNA for the CDR3: TGTGCCAGCTCACCCCTACGCGGGACCCACGAGACCCAGTACTTC. Translated, it gives CASSPLRGTHETQYF.

This clone was counted between two and nine times. The chain combines TRBV21-1 with TRBJ1-4. TRBV21-1 is a pseudogene. The CDR3 runs 17 residues. In DNA form, the CDR3 reads TGTGCCAGCAGCAAGATGGACGTCCAGAAAACTAATGAAAAACTGTTTTTT. Translating it yields CASSKMDVQKTNEKLFF.

The chain recombines TRBV5-5 with TRBJ2-5; D is tentatively TRBD1 or TRBD2 (5 bases each). The J call may be mistaken, given a closer DNA end match to TRBJ2-7. Germline lookup yields CDR1 SGHKS and CDR2 YYEKEE (reference sequence). The CDR3 runs to 15 residues. CDR3 sequence reads: CASSLLGDAPYEQYF. In DNA, the CDR3 is TGTGCCAGCAGCTTGTTGGGGGATGCCCCCTACGAGCAGTACTTC.

The V gene is TRBV5-6, the J gene TRBJ2-1; tentatively, D is TRBD2 (8 bases). The ends were cut back, 7 bases at V and 4 bases at J, with 15 bases in the middle. The CDR3 loop spans 14 amino acids. Germline V gene data show CDR1 as SGHDT and CDR2 as YYEEEE. The CDR3 sequence: CASDGRGPYNEQFF. CDR3 nucleotides: TGTGCCAGCGACGGGAGGGGGCCTTACAATGAGCAGTTCTTC.

This clone has a handful of counts. The chain recombines TRBV19 with TRBJ2-1, with 10 bases identical to TRBD1. Germline V gene lookup returns CDR1 LNHDA and CDR2 SQIVND (reference sequence). CDR3 size: 16 residues. Trimming cost V 5 bases and J 2 bases; bases outside gene matches: 6. The CDR3 here is CASSVQDRGTYNEQFF. Written as DNA, the CDR3 is TGTGCCAGTAGTGTTCAGGACAGGGGGACCTACAATGAGCAGTTCTTC.

The chain links TRBV4-2 to TRBJ1-5; 9 bases line up with TRBD1. The CDR3 covers 18 residues. J lost 3 bases, V lost 2 bases, and 11 bases had no gene match. The germline CDR1 and CDR2 sequences are LGHNA and YNFKEQ. CDR3 in amino acids: CASSQRFHGTGTNQPQHF. The CDR3 DNA follows: TGTGCCAGCAGCCAACGTTTCCACGGGACAGGGACCAATCAGCCCCAGCATTTT.

This chain connects TRBV4-1 to TRBJ2-3; 7 nucleotides line up with TRBD2. Germline CDR1 reads MGHRA; CDR2 reads YSYEKL. The length of the CDR3 is 16 residues. V shed 9 bases and J 3 bases; nucleotides not matched to a gene: 15. The CDR3 DNA follows: TGCGCCAGTGGGAAGACGGGGGGAGAGGGTACAGATACGCAGTATTTT. It codes for CASGKTGGEGTDTQYF.

This clone was recorded only once. V and J are TRBV2 and TRBJ2-5; 11 bases are shared with TRBD2. The CDR3 has 16 amino acids. V gave up 5 bases and J gave up 4 bases; unmatched junction bases: 9. Germline assignment: CDR1 SNHLY and CDR2 FYNNEI. CDR3 DNA sequence: TGTGCCAGCAGTATTCCGACTAGCGGGAAAGGAGAGACCCAGTACTTC. Amino acid sequence: CASSIPTSGKGETQYF.

The rearrangement joins TRBV11-2 to TRBJ2-3; D unresolved. The V gene lost 3 bases and the J gene lost 6 bases, with 25 bases spanning the gap. The CDR3 has 18 residues. Germline CDR1 and CDR2: SGHAT and FQNNGV. The CDR3 is CASSFHLLGVGDMDTQYF. The DNA for the CDR3 is TGTGCCAGCAGCTTTCATCTGCTAGGAGTGGGCGACATGGATACGCAGTATTTT.

CDR3 amino acids: CASSQKIRLAGIAGELFF. CDR3 nucleotides: TGTGCCAGCAGCCAAAAGATTAGACTAGCGGGAATTGCTGGGGAGCTGTTTTTT. The chain recombines TRBV7-9 with TRBJ2-2; 11 bases line up with TRBD2. Germline CDR1 and CDR2: SEHNR and FQNEAQ (reference sequence). The CDR3 spans 18 residues. Unmatched junction bases numbered 16, after V lost 5 bases and J lost 8 bases.